These 12 T cell receptor beta chains originate from one sample sequenced in a study of cytomegalovirus exposure and HLA in healthy donors. A multiplex PCR was run with 60 Vbeta primers and 13 Jbeta primers. The method was immunoSEQ multiplex PCR; TCRdb's version includes in-frame clones alone and lacks a portion of them. The top ten hold 5% to 6% of the sample, which has about 130,000 clones, over 8% seen once. Sequencing was carried out using PBMCs. Receptors originate from a man between 40 and 49 years old in good health and CMV-seronegative.

The chain is built from TRBV5-4 and TRBJ2-7, with TRBD2 identical over 12 bases. The CDR3 is made up of 16 amino acids. Trimming at V came to 3 bases and at J to 3 bases, leaving 7 bases not matched to a gene. Germline V gene data show CDR1 as SGHNT and CDR2 as YYREEE (reference sequence). The chain's CDR3 is CASSSTSGGINYEQYF. The CDR3 DNA sequence: TGTGCCAGCAGCTCTACTAGCGGGGGGATCAACTACGAGCAGTACTTC.

This sequence joins TRBV5-1 and TRBJ1-2; D is unclear. The CDR3 sequence is 11 residues long. The V end lost 9 bases, the J end lost 7 bases, and 13 bases lay between the germline ends. In germline, CDR1 is SGHRS, CDR2 YFSETQ. The CDR3 sequence: CATLDAGGYTF. In DNA, the CDR3 is TGCGCCACCCTGGATGCGGGTGGCTACACCTTC.

This clone appeared a few times. V and J are TRBV5-1 and TRBJ2-3; 8 nucleotides match TRBD1. This CDR3 contains 15 residues. Germline V gene lookup returns CDR1 SGHRS and CDR2 YFSETQ. V was pared by 2 bases and J by 4 bases, with 6 bases of the junction left unmatched. In DNA, the CDR3 is TGCGCCAGCAGCTTTCAGGGACAGGTGTCAGATACGCAGTATTTT. This gives the protein CASSFQGQVSDTQYF. Complete variable domain (other parts from reference TRBV5-1 and TRBJ2-3): KAGVTQTPRYLIKTRGQQVTLSCSPISGHRSVSWYQQTPGQGLQFLFEYFSETQRNKGNFPGRFSGRQFSNSRSEMNVSTLELGDSALYLCASSFQGQVSDTQYFGPGTRLTVL.

This clone occurred a few times. The gene calls are TRBV7-2 and TRBJ2-1; 8 bases are shared with TRBD2. The CDR3 runs 17 residues. Germline values: CDR1 SGHTA, CDR2 FQGNSA. The ends lost 4 bases at V and 3 bases at J; junction bases unmatched: 11. The CDR3 loop reads CASSYRRGGLYYNEQFF. CDR3 in DNA: TGTGCCAGCAGCTACCGGCGCGGGGGGCTCTACTACAATGAGCAGTTCTTC.

There are a few counts of this clone. The chain couples TRBV19 to TRBJ1-5; perhaps TRBD1 as D (6 bases). The V and J ends lost 8 bases and 2 bases respectively, with 13 bases between them. Germline V CDR1 and CDR2: LNHDA, SQIVND (reference sequence). The CDR3 totals 14 residues. CDR3 in amino acids: CASATRQGNQPQHF. In DNA form, the CDR3 reads TGTGCCAGTGCCACCAGACAGGGCAATCAGCCCCAGCATTTT.

The J gene is TRBJ1-2, the V gene TRBV6-6, with TRBD1 identical over 7 bases. CDR1 and CDR2 from the germline V gene are MNHNY and SVGAGI (reference sequence). Trimming took 2 bases from V and 6 from J; bases not matched to a gene: 9. The CDR3 spans 15 residues. The CDR3 spells CASSYILQGTDGYTF. CDR3 nucleotides: TGTGCCAGCAGTTACATATTACAGGGGACGGATGGCTACACCTTC.

The chain joins TRBV5-1 to TRBJ1-4; D might be TRBD1 (6 bases). Germline loops: CDR1 SGHRS, CDR2 YFSETQ. V gave up 1 base and J gave up 1 base, with 11 bases separating them. There are 16 residues in the CDR3. The CDR3 reads CASSLRDTGTNEKLFF. CDR3 in DNA: TGCGCCAGCAGCTTGAGGGACACCGGAACTAATGAAAAACTGTTTTTT.

This clone was observed a handful of times. The J gene is TRBJ1-5, the V gene TRBV28, with TRBD1 matching 8 bases. This CDR3 comprises 15 residues. Looked up from germline, CDR1 is MDHEN and CDR2 is SYDVKM. The V and J ends lost 6 bases and 6 bases, in that order; junction bases with no gene match: 10. The CDR3: CASSPRQGKGQPQHF. CDR3 bases: TGTGCCAGCAGCCCTCGACAGGGGAAAGGTCAGCCCCAGCATTTT.

The chain combines TRBV6-1 with TRBJ1-2, with 8 bases identical to TRBD1. The germline V gene has CDR1 MNHNS and CDR2 SASEGT. V lost 1 base, J lost 3 bases, and 1 base stayed unmatched. The CDR3 spans 14 residues. The CDR3 DNA follows: TGTGCCAGCAGTGAAGTGACAGGGGACTATGGCTACACCTTC. Translating gives CASSEVTGDYGYTF.

The chain couples TRBV11-2 to TRBJ1-1; maybe TRBD1 (6 bases). Germline V CDR1 and CDR2: SGHAT, FQNNGV. The CDR3 length is 17 residues. The V gene lost 0 bases and the J gene lost 1 base, with 15 bases spanning the gap. CDR3 sequence reads: CASSLEGFWGPNTEAFF. The CDR3 nucleotides read TGTGCCAGCAGCTTAGAGGGTTTCTGGGGGCCGAACACTGAAGCTTTCTTT. The whole variable domain, filled in from reference TRBV11-2 and TRBJ1-1, reads EAGVAQSPRYKIIEKRQSVAFWCNPISGHATLYWYQQILGQGPKLLIQFQNNGVVDDSQLPKDRFSAERLKGVDSTLKIQPAKLEDSAVYLCASSLEGFWGPNTEAFFGQGTRLTVV.

This clone was seen just once. The rearrangement uses TRBV15 and TRBJ1-2; weak D call: TRBD1 (5 bases). The ends were cut back, 2 bases at V and 0 bases at J, with 10 bases in the middle. The CDR3 consists of 15 residues. Germline values: CDR1 LNHNV, CDR2 YYDKDF (reference sequence). The CDR3 DNA reads TGTGCCACCAGCAGACGAGACAGAGCTAACTATGGCTACACCTTC. This gives the protein CATSRRDRANYGYTF. Drawing the rest from reference TRBV15 and TRBJ1-2, the complete variable domain is DAMVIQNPRYQVTQFGKPVTLSCSQTLNHNVMYWYQQKSSQAPKLLFHYYDKDFNNEADTPDNFQSRRPNTSFCFLDIRSPGLGDTAMYLCATSRRDRANYGYTFGSGTRLTVV.

The chain carries TRBV19 and TRBJ1-5; D is unresolved. The CDR3 runs to 15 residues. Germline V gene sequence: CDR1 LNHDA, CDR2 SQIVND (reference sequence). The V gene lost 3 bases and the J gene lost 0 bases, with 9 bases spanning the gap. Here the CDR3 DNA reads TGTGCCAGTAGTATCCGTTTGTATAGCAATCAGCCCCAGCATTTT. This encodes CASSIRLYSNQPQHF.